This TCR beta chain came from a study of cytomegalovirus exposure and HLA in healthy donors. Study observations and caveats: CMV antigen specificity of a few CMV-associated chains was confirmed in vitro. As a later analysis showed, several of the most significant clusters appeared to be linked to common viral pathogens. A missense DCLRE1C variant was associated with V- and J-gene trimming of TCR beta chains in a later analysis, and an independent cohort replicated the association.

In germline, CDR1 is SGHVS, CDR2 FNYEAQ. The junction had 13 bases not matched to a gene; V was cut back by 4 bases and J by 3 bases. This CDR3 is built from 17 residues. 60 Vbeta and 13 Jbeta primers were used in PCR. Method: immunoSEQ multiplex PCR; TCRdb's copy keeps in-frame clones and lacks some. The sample yields 200,000 to 250,000 clones, approximately 90% seen once. Points on this clone: The antigen is not known.

The specimen sequenced was PBMCs. This receptor was identified in a woman between 18 and 29 years old in good health and CMV-seronegative. The V and J genes are TRBV7-6 and TRBJ2-3; TRBD2 aligns across 7 bases. The chain's CDR3 is CASSSPLRRGLTDTQYF. The DNA for the CDR3 is TGTGCCAGCAGCTCCCCCCTAAGGCGGGGGTTGACAGATACGCAGTATTTT.